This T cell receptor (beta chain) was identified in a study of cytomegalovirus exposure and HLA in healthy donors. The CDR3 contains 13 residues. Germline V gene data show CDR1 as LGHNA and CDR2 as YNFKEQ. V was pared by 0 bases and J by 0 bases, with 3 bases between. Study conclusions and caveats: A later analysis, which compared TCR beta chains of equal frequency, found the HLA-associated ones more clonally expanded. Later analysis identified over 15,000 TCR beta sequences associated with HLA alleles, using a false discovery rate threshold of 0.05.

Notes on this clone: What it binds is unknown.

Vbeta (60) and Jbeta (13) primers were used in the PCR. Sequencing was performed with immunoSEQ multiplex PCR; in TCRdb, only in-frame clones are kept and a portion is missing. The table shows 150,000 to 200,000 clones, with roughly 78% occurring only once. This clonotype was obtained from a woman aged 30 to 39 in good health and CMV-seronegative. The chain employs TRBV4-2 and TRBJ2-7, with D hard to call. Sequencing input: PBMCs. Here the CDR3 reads CASSQDSSYEQYF. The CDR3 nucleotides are TGTGCCAGCAGCCAAGACAGCTCCTACGAGCAGTACTTC.